A single sample is the source of the 20 T cell receptor beta chains below, sequenced in a study of blood T cell repertoires in COVID-19. Assay: immunoSEQ multiplex PCR; the TCRdb copy retains only in-frame clones and omits some. The sample gives fewer than 300,000 clones, roughly 86% of which show up once; 0.65% to 0.9% is in the top ten. The source material was peripheral blood. Receptor source: a young woman with acute or convalescent COVID-19.

The genes are TRBV19 and TRBJ2-2, with D possibly TRBD2 on 5 matching bases. The CDR3 has 14 residues. Trimming pared 1 base from V and 4 bases from J, leaving 7 bases between. In germline, CDR1 is LNHDA, CDR2 SQIVND (reference sequence). CDR3 loop: CASSIALATGELFF. CDR3 nucleotides: TGTGCCAGTAGTATAGCTCTAGCCACCGGGGAGCTGTTTTTT.

The J gene is TRBJ2-3, the V gene TRBV6-5; TRBD2 matches 9 bases. This CDR3 is 16 amino acids long. With 2 bases clipped from V and 6 bases from J, the junction kept 9 bases outside the gene matches. Germline V gene sequence: CDR1 MNHEY, CDR2 SVGAGI. The CDR3 DNA reads as TGTGCCAGCAGTTACGGTTCGCGGGAGGGCAGCGATACGCAGTATTTT. This translates into CASSYGSREGSDTQYF.

CDR3 region: CSVEDPTSIYEQYF. For the CDR3, the DNA is TGCAGCGTTGAAGATCCTACTAGCATCTACGAGCAGTACTTC. This chain connects TRBV29-1 to TRBJ2-7, with D tentatively TRBD2 (6 bases). The ends were cut back, 0 bases at V and 3 bases at J, with 12 bases in the middle. Germline loops: CDR1 SQVTM, CDR2 ANQGSEA. This CDR3 contains 14 residues.

The chain couples TRBV9 to TRBJ2-1, with TRBD2 matching over 7 bases. With 0 bases clipped from V and 4 bases from J, the junction kept 4 bases outside the gene matches. This CDR3 region has 15 residues. Germline CDR1 is SGDLS and CDR2 is YYNGEE. The CDR3 DNA follows: TGTGCCAGCAGCGTAGCAGCGGGGCTATACAATGAGCAGTTCTTC. Translated: CASSVAAGLYNEQFF.

This clone was seen a single time. The chain has TRBV7-6 and TRBJ2-7, with TRBD1 matching over 8 bases. Unmatched junction bases numbered 7, after V lost 5 bases and J lost 1 base. Germline V gene lookup returns CDR1 SGHVS and CDR2 FNYEAQ. The CDR3 extends over 15 amino acids. The DNA of the CDR3 is TGTGCCAGCAGCCTGGGACAGGCCCCATCCTACGAGCAGTACTTC. It specifies CASSLGQAPSYEQYF. Using reference TRBV7-6 and TRBJ2-7 for the parts outside the CDR3, the full variable domain is GAGVSQSPRYKVTKRGQDVALRCDPISGHVSLYWYRQALGQGPEFLTYFNYEAQQDKSGLPNDRFSAERPEGSISTLTIQRTEQRDSAMYRCASSLGQAPSYEQYFGPGTRLTVT.

This sequence joins TRBV3-1 (or the pseudogene TRBV3-2) and TRBJ2-1; 13 bases match TRBD2. The germline V gene encodes CDR1 LGHDT and CDR2 YNNKEL (reference sequence). This CDR3 is 16 amino acids long. Germline trimming cut 1 base from V and 6 bases from J; bases unmatched to any gene: 3. The CDR3 reads CASSQGTSGSFNEQFF. Here the CDR3 DNA reads TGTGCCAGCAGCCAAGGGACTAGCGGGAGCTTCAATGAGCAGTTCTTC.

V and J are TRBV7-8 and TRBJ1-5; 11 nucleotides match TRBD1. The V and J ends lost 4 bases and 6 bases, in that order; junction bases with no gene match: 17. CDR3 length equals 19 residues. The germline CDR1 and CDR2 sequences are SGHVS and FQNEAQ. CDR3 in amino acids: CASSSNIGTGGTGSQPQHF. The CDR3 bases are TGTGCCAGCAGCTCCAATATAGGGACAGGGGGAACGGGGAGTCAGCCCCAGCATTTT. Variable domain in full (rest from reference TRBV7-8 and TRBJ1-5): GAGVSQSPRYKVAKRGQDVALRCDPISGHVSLFWYQQALGQGPEFLTYFQNEAQLDKSGLPSDRFFAERPEGSVSTLKIQRTQQEDSAVYLCASSSNIGTGGTGSQPQHFGDGTRLSIL.

This chain joins TRBV7-2 and TRBJ2-1; TRBD2 aligns across 10 bases. The CDR3 covers 17 residues. V shed 1 base and J 7 bases; nucleotides not matched to a gene: 10. Germline CDR1 and CDR2: SGHTA and FQGNSA. The CDR3 spells CASSLEASGRRVNEQFF. DNA of the CDR3: TGTGCCAGCAGCTTAGAGGCTAGCGGGAGAAGGGTAAATGAGCAGTTCTTC.

This clone was seen a handful of times. This sequence joins TRBV4-3 and TRBJ2-3; 12 bases are a match to TRBD2. Germline V gives CDR1 LGHNA, CDR2 YSLEER. V dropped 3 bases and J dropped 6; count of bases not matched to a gene: 7. This CDR3 has 16 amino acids. The CDR3, as DNA: TGCGCCAGCAGCCAGACCGGGACTAGCGGGTTTGATACGCAGTATTTT. It translates to CASSQTGTSGFDTQYF.

This clone was counted a few times. The V gene is TRBV21-1, the J gene TRBJ1-6; the table's D call of TRBD1 was not tested on the DNA. TRBV21-1 is a pseudogene. The CDR3 covers 15 residues. The CDR3 loop reads CASSKGTGVHSPLHF. The CDR3 nucleotides read TGTGCCAGCAGCAAAGGAACAGGGGTTCATTCACCCCTCCACTTT.

The chain uses TRBV6-5 and TRBJ1-2; D gene uncertain. The germline V gene encodes CDR1 MNHEY and CDR2 SVGAGI. CDR3 size: 13 residues. Between the trimmed V and J ends, which lost 8 bases and 4 bases, there was a span of 14 bases. This CDR3 is CASHPGEFYGYTF. The CDR3 DNA sequence: TGTGCCAGCCACCCCGGTGAATTCTATGGCTACACCTTC.

The genes are TRBV12-5 and TRBJ2-1, with 11 bases aligning to TRBD2. Germline-derived CDR1 and CDR2 are LGHNT and FRNRAP. The CDR3 totals 17 residues. V lost 1 base and J lost 6; bases outside the gene matches: 8. In nucleotides, the CDR3 is TGTGCTAGTGGTTTGGCCTCGGTCGGACTAGCGGGCAATGAGCAGTTCTTC. Encoded protein: CASGLASVGLAGNEQFF.

This chain's CDR3 is CASSKTGMNEQFF. CDR3 in DNA: TGTGCCAGCAGCAAAACAGGAATGAATGAGCAGTTCTTC. This chain uses TRBV3-1 (or the pseudogene TRBV3-2) with TRBJ2-1; D perhaps matches TRBD1 (5 bases). Germline assignment: CDR1 LGHDT and CDR2 YNNKEL (reference sequence). The V end was cut by 5 bases, the J end by 7 bases, with 12 bases between. The CDR3 has 13 amino acids.

The CDR3 loop reads CASSQVTGTMNTEAFF. Written as DNA, the CDR3 is TGCGCCAGCAGCCAAGTGACAGGGACCATGAACACTGAAGCTTTCTTT. This chain uses TRBV4-3 with TRBJ1-1; the match to TRBD1 covers 7 bases. The length of the CDR3 is 16 residues. J lost 0 bases, V lost 1 base, and 5 bases had no gene match. The germline V gene has CDR1 LGHNA and CDR2 YSLEER.

The count of this clone is one. This chain joins TRBV30 and TRBJ2-7, with 10 bases that match TRBD2. V was pared by 5 bases and J by 3 bases, with 4 bases of the junction left unmatched. This CDR3 contains 13 residues. Germline CDR1 GTSNPN, CDR2 SVGIG (reference sequence). The chain's CDR3 is CAWLASGSYEQYF. The CDR3 DNA sequence: TGTGCCTGGCTTGCTAGCGGGAGCTACGAGCAGTACTTC.

This chain connects TRBV6-6 to TRBJ1-2; possible D gene TRBD1, 5 bases. The CDR3 is made up of 15 amino acids. The ends were cut back, 6 bases at V and 0 bases at J, with 14 bases in the middle. CDR1 is MNHNY, CDR2 SVGAGI, per germline (reference sequence). CDR3: CASSSNGQANYGYTF. CDR3 sequence (DNA): TGTGCCAGCAGCAGTAACGGACAAGCTAACTATGGCTACACCTTC.

The genes are TRBV5-6 and TRBJ2-5; 8 bases match TRBD1. The V gene end was trimmed by 1 base and the J gene end by 4 bases; junction bases not matched to a gene: 9. Germline V CDR1 and CDR2: SGHDT, YYEEEE. The CDR3 covers 16 residues. CDR3 protein: CASSLSGQGLGETQYF. The CDR3 nucleotides read TGTGCCAGCAGCTTGAGCGGACAGGGCTTAGGAGAGACCCAGTACTTC.

This sequence joins TRBV24-1 and TRBJ2-2; 14 bases line up with TRBD2. The CDR3 sequence is 16 residues long. Germline trimming cut 4 bases from V and 8 bases from J; bases unmatched to any gene: 5. The germline CDR1 and CDR2 sequences are KGHDR and SFDVKD. CDR3 nucleotides: TGTGCCACCAGTGAGGCGACTAGCGGGAGGGCGGGGGAGCTGTTTTTT. It codes for CATSEATSGRAGELFF.

As concerns this clone: Other DNA sequences within the sample encode an identical CDR3. This rearrangement joins TRBV9 to TRBJ2-1; D call uncertain. The CDR3 is 13 amino acids. Germline assignment: CDR1 SGDLS and CDR2 YYNGEE. The V end lost 2 bases, the J end lost 4 bases, and 7 bases lay between the germline ends. The CDR3 loop is CASSVGPYNEQFF. CDR3 bases: TGTGCCAGCAGCGTTGGGCCGTACAATGAGCAGTTCTTC. Drawing the rest from reference TRBV9 and TRBJ2-1, the complete variable domain is DSGVTQTPKHLITATGQRVTLRCSPRSGDLSVYWYQQSLDQGLQFLIQYYNGEERAKGNILERFSAQQFPDLHSELNLSSLELGDSALYFCASSVGPYNEQFFGPGTRLTVL.

In the case of this clone: Other nucleotide sequences in the sample specify the same CDR3. The rearrangement uses TRBV5-1 and TRBJ2-7; TRBD1 aligns across 7 bases. Germline V gene lookup returns CDR1 SGHRS and CDR2 YFSETQ. This CDR3 is built from 12 residues. The J segment lost 6 bases and the V segment lost 1 base, leaving 1 base of the junction unmatched. The CDR3 DNA reads TGCGCCAGCAGCTTGACAGGGGCCGAGCAGTACTTC. Protein product: CASSLTGAEQYF. Based on the CDR3 plus reference TRBV5-1 and TRBJ2-7, the full variable domain is KAGVTQTPRYLIKTRGQQVTLSCSPISGHRSVSWYQQTPGQGLQFLFEYFSETQRNKGNFPGRFSGRQFSNSRSEMNVSTLELGDSALYLCASSLTGAEQYFGPGTRLTVT.